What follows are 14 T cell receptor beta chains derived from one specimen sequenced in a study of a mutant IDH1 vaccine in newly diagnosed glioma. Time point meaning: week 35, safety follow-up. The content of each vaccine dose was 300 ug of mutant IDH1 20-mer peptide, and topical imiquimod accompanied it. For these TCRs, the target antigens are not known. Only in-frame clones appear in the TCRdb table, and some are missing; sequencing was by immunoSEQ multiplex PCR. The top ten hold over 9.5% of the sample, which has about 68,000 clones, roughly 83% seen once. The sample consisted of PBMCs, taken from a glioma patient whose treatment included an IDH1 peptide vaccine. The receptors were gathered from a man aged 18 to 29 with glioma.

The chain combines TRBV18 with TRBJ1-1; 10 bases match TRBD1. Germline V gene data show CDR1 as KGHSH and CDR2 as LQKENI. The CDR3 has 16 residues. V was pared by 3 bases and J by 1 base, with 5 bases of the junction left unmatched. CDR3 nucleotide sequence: TGTGCCAGCTCACCCGGGACAGGGGAGGGGAACACTGAAGCTTTCTTT. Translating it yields CASSPGTGEGNTEAFF.

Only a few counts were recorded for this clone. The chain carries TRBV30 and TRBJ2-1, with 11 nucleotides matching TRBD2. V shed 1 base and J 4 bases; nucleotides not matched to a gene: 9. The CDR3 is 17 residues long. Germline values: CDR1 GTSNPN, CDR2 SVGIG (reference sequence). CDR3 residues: CAWSGLAGGGGYNEQFF. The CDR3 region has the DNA TGTGCCTGGAGTGGGCTAGCGGGGGGCGGAGGGTACAATGAGCAGTTCTTC. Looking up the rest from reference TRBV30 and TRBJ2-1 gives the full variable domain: SQTIHQWPATLVQPVGSPLSLECTVEGTSNPNLYWYRQAAGRGLQLLFYSVGIGQISSEVPQNLSASRPQDRQFILSSKKLLLSDSGFYLCAWSGLAGGGGYNEQFFGPGTRLTVL.

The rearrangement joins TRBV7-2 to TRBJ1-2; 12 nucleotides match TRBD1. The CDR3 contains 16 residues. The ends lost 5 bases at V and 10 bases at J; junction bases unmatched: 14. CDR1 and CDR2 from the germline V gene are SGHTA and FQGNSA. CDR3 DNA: TGTGCCAGCAGCCGAATTTCCGGGACAGGGGGCCCCCACTACACCTTC. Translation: CASSRISGTGGPHYTF.

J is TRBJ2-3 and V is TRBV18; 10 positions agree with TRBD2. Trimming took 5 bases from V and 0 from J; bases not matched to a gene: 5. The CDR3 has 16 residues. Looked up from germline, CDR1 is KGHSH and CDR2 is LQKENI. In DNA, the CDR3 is TGTGCCAGCTCATCGACTAGCGGGTCTAGCACAGATACGCAGTATTTT. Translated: CASSSTSGSSTDTQYF.

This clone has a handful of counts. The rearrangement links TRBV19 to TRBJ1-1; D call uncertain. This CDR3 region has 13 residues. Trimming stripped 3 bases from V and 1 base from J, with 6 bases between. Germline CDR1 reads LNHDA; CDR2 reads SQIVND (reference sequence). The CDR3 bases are TGTGCCAGTAGTATCTCGGAGAACACTGAAGCTTTCTTT. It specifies CASSISENTEAFF.

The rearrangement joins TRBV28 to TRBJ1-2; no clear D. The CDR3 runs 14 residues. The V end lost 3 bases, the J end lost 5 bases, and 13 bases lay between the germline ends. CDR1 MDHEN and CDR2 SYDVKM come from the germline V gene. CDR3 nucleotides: TGTGCCAGCAGTTTGGAGCGGAGGTCTTATGGCTACACCTTC. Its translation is CASSLERRSYGYTF.

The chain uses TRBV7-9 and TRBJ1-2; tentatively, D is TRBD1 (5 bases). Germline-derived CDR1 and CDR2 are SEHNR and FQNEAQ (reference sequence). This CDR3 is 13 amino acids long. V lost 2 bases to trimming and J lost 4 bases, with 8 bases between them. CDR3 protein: CASSLLGTYGYTF. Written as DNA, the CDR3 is TGTGCCAGCAGCTTATTAGGGACCTATGGCTACACCTTC.

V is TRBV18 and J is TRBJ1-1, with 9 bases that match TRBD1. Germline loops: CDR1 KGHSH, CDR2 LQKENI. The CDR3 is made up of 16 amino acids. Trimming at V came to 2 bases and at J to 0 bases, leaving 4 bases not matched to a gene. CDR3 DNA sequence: TGTGCCAGCTCACCAGACAGGGGGGTCATGAACACTGAAGCTTTCTTT. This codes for CASSPDRGVMNTEAFF. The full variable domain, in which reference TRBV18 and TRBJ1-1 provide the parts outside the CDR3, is NAGVMQNPRHLVRRRGQEARLRCSPMKGHSHVYWYRQLPEEGLKFMVYLQKENIIDESGMPKERFSAEFPKEGPSILRIQQVVRGDSAAYFCASSPDRGVMNTEAFFGQGTRLTVV.

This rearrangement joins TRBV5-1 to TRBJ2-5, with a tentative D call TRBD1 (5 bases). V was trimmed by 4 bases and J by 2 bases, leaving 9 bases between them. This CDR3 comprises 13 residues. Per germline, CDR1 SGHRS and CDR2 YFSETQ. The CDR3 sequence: CASSKGVQETQYF. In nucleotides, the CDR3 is TGCGCCAGCAGCAAAGGGGTGCAAGAGACCCAGTACTTC.

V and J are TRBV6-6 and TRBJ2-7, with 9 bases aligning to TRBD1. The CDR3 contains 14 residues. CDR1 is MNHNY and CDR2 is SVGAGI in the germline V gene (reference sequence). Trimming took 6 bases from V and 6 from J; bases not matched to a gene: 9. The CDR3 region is CASSFTGTGIEQYF. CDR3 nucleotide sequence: TGTGCCAGCAGCTTTACCGGGACAGGGATCGAGCAGTACTTC.

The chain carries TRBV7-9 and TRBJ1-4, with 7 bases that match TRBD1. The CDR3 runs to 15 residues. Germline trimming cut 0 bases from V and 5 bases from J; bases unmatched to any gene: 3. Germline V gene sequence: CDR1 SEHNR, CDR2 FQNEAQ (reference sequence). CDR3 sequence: CASSLATGANEKLFF. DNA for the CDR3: TGTGCCAGCAGCTTAGCTACAGGGGCAAATGAAAAACTGTTTTTT. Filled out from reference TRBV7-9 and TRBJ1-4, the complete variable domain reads DTGVSQNPRHKITKRGQNVTFRCDPISEHNRLYWYRQTLGQGPEFLTYFQNEAQLEKSRLLSDRFSAERPKGSFSTLEIQRTEQGDSAMYLCASSLATGANEKLFFGSGTQLSVL.

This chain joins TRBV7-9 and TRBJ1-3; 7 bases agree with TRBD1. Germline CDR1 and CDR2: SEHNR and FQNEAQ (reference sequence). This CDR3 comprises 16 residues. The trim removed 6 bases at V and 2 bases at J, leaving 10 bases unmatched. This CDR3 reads CASRPGDSPAGNTIYF. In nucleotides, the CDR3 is TGTGCCAGCAGGCCGGGGGACAGCCCTGCTGGAAACACCATATATTTT.

The DNA of the CDR3 is TGCGCCAGCAGCTACTTGGACAGGGAGGCTGAAGCTTTCTTT. Protein sequence: CASSYLDREAEAFF. The rearrangement uses TRBV4-3 and TRBJ1-1, with 8 bases fitting TRBD1. The CDR3 is made up of 14 amino acids. V lost 5 bases, J lost 6 bases, and 8 bases stayed unmatched. CDR1 is LGHNA and CDR2 is YSLEER in the germline V gene.

The CDR3 region is CAWRGDSYEQYF. CDR3 nucleotide sequence: TGTGCCTGGAGGGGTGACAGTTACGAGCAGTACTTC. V is TRBV30 and J is TRBJ2-7; D may be TRBD1 (5 bases). V dropped 3 bases and J dropped 4 bases, with 10 bases sitting between them. Germline V gene sequence: CDR1 GTSNPN, CDR2 SVGIG (reference sequence). The CDR3 covers 12 residues.